One T cell receptor beta chain is described in this entry. Its antigen is not known. TCRbeta libraries were built with three rounds of nested PCR, modified from ARM-PCR. TCRdb fed the multiplex PCR reads into MiXCR, producing one record per CDR3 protein. The sample consists of over 110,000 distinct CDR3 sequences, approximately 66% of them appearing once. RNA was extracted from bulk tissue without any cell sorting. This record belongs to a study of tumor and adjacent non-tumor tissue in lung cancer. Study conclusions and caveats: In normal lung, the top 100 clones were significantly more dominant than in tumor.

The CDR3 has 23 residues. Germline-derived CDR1 and CDR2 are DFQATT and SNEGSKA (reference sequence). The V call is TRBV20-1, the J call TRBJ2-7, with D uncertain. This receptor was identified in a man between 60 and 75 years old with small cell lung cancer. Sequenced material: lung tumor tissue. DNA for the CDR3: TGCGGTGCTAGAGATGGTCCCCTCCCCCTACAAGCGCCTATACTTCGGAGACGGTACGAGCAGTACGTC. It is translated as CGARDGPLPLQAPILRRRYEQYV.